The 20 T cell receptor beta chains below were found in one sample sequenced in a study of early T cells in non-severe SARS-CoV-2 infection. TCRdb called the 5' RACE reads again in MiXCR, with one record for every CDR3 protein. The data contain 70,000 to 95,000 distinct CDR3 sequences, under 15% of them singletons. The specimen sequenced was whole blood. These receptor sequences come from an adult who was a healthcare worker with PCR-confirmed SARS-CoV-2 infection or an uninfected control (not recorded which).

This clonotype was seen a handful of times. The genes are TRBV18 and TRBJ1-3, with 9 positions matching TRBD1. The CDR3 contains 16 residues. Germline V gene lookup returns CDR1 KGHSH and CDR2 LQKENI. V was pared by 3 bases and J by 6 bases, with 9 bases of the junction left unmatched. CDR3 region: CASSPGQGITENTIYF. The CDR3 region has the DNA TGTGCCAGCTCACCGGGACAGGGTATAACTGAAAACACCATATATTTT.

CDR3 sequence reads: CASGLVRERSSNQPQHF. The CDR3 DNA reads TGTGCTAGTGGTTTGGTACGGGAGAGGAGTAGCAATCAGCCCCAGCATTTT. This chain uses TRBV12-5 with TRBJ1-5; D call uncertain. Looked up from germline, CDR1 is LGHNT and CDR2 is FRNRAP. Trimming pared 0 bases from V and 0 bases from J, leaving 12 bases between. The length of the CDR3 is 17 residues.

This clonotype was counted between two and nine times. The rearrangement links TRBV9 to TRBJ2-7; 10 nucleotides agree with TRBD1. The germline CDR1 and CDR2 sequences are SGDLS and YYNGEE. V lost 4 bases and J lost 5; bases outside the gene matches: 3. The CDR3 contains 13 residues. This CDR3 is CASSRGTGDEQYV. CDR3 coding DNA: TGTGCCAGCAGCCGCGGGACAGGGGACGAGCAGTACGTC.

This clonotype has only one observation. The chain has TRBV10-3 and TRBJ1-1; the D gene is possibly TRBD1 (6 bases). Trimming pared 6 bases from V and 4 bases from J, leaving 15 bases between. The CDR3 runs 14 residues. Germline V gene lookup returns CDR1 ENHRY and CDR2 SYGVKD. CDR3 residues: CAIRRDQGGTEAFF. The DNA of the CDR3 is TGTGCCATCAGGAGGGACCAAGGGGGCACTGAAGCTTTCTTT.

This clonotype appeared many times. Because the CDR3's place on the DNA is in doubt, the DNA is left out and the CDR3 is given as listed by TCRdb. This chain uses TRBV5-1 with TRBJ1-1; the table gives TRBD1 as D, unverified against the DNA. Including both end residues, the CDR3 is 15 amino acids long. In germline, CDR1 is SGHRS, CDR2 YFSETQ. Here the CDR3 reads CASSLGSGRATEAFF.

This clonotype was counted at least ten times. The gene calls are TRBV12-3 or TRBV12-4 and TRBJ1-6, with 8 positions matching TRBD1. With V trimmed by 2 bases and J by 7 bases, 4 bases remained unmatched. CDR3 length: 15 amino acids. CDR3 DNA: TGTGCCAGCAGTTTAAAAACAGGGGGGAATTCACCCCTCCACTTT. Residues: CASSLKTGGNSPLHF.

The chain employs TRBV6-6 and TRBJ1-2; perhaps TRBD1 as D (6 bases). The CDR3 runs 16 residues. Germline V gene sequence: CDR1 MNHNY, CDR2 SVGAGI (reference sequence). The germline V and J ends were trimmed by 7 bases and 4 bases, with 22 bases remaining between them. CDR3 region: CASTKEGGQTSYGYTF. CDR3 nucleotide sequence: TGTGCCAGCACCAAAGAAGGAGGACAGACGAGCTATGGCTACACCTTC.

This CDR3 is CASSLATGQFF. In nucleotides, the CDR3 is TGCGCCAGCAGCTTGGCGACTGGGCAGTTCTTC. The chain employs TRBV5-1 and TRBJ2-1, with no clear D. The V end lost 0 bases, the J end lost 12 bases, and 7 bases lay between the germline ends. The CDR3 is 11 residues long. CDR1 is SGHRS, CDR2 YFSETQ, per germline.

The V call is TRBV7-2, the J call TRBJ1-5, with D maybe TRBD1 (6 bases). The V gene lost 5 bases and the J gene lost 3 bases, with 11 bases spanning the gap. This CDR3 contains 14 residues. Germline CDR1 and CDR2: SGHTA and FQGNSA. CDR3 bases: TGTGCCAGCAGCCCCCCGGGACACAATCAGCCCCAGCATTTT. Protein product: CASSPPGHNQPQHF.

V gene TRBV30 combines with J gene TRBJ1-5; 10 bases line up with TRBD1. Germline values: CDR1 GTSNPN, CDR2 SVGIG (reference sequence). The trim removed 0 bases at V and 4 bases at J, leaving 6 bases unmatched. The CDR3 extends over 16 amino acids. In DNA form, the CDR3 reads TGTGCCTGGAGTGTATGGGGACAGGGGCGTAATCAGCCCCAGCATTTT. It codes for CAWSVWGQGRNQPQHF. Using reference TRBV30 and TRBJ1-5 for the parts outside the CDR3, the full variable domain is SQTIHQWPATLVQPVGSPLSLECTVEGTSNPNLYWYRQAAGRGLQLLFYSVGIGQISSEVPQNLSASRPQDRQFILSSKKLLLSDSGFYLCAWSVWGQGRNQPQHFGDGTRLSIL.

This clonotype was observed many times. V is TRBV20-1 and J is TRBJ2-3, with TRBD1 matching over 8 bases. This CDR3 spans 15 amino acids. The germline V gene has CDR1 DFQATT and CDR2 SNEGSKA (reference sequence). With V trimmed by 3 bases and J by 2 bases, 7 bases remained unmatched. The CDR3 sequence: CSARDRVWNTDTQYF. In DNA, the CDR3 is TGCAGTGCTAGGGACAGGGTGTGGAACACAGATACGCAGTATTTT.

Only a few counts were recorded for this clonotype. The rearrangement joins TRBV3-1 to TRBJ2-5, with D tentatively TRBD2 (5 bases). The V gene's germline CDR1 is LGHDT and CDR2 YNNKEL (reference sequence). This CDR3 region has 16 residues. The V end lost 1 base, the J end lost 4 bases, and 16 bases lay between the germline ends. For the CDR3, the DNA is TGTGCCAGCAGCCAAGCCAGCGGAAGGCTGGCAGAGACCCAGTACTTC. Protein sequence: CASSQASGRLAETQYF.

In this sample, this clonotype turned up many times. This chain joins TRBV10-1 and TRBJ2-7, with no clear D. The ends were cut back, 7 bases at V and 0 bases at J, with 4 bases in the middle. The CDR3 runs to 11 residues. Germline lookup yields CDR1 WNHNN and CDR2 SYGVQD (reference sequence). CDR3 loop: CASICSYEQYV. The CDR3 nucleotides read TGCGCCAGCATCTGCTCCTACGAGCAGTACGTC.

The sample holds many counts of this clonotype. Here the CDR3 DNA reads TGTGCCAGTAGTTTACGTCACGGGACAAATAATTCACCCCTCCACTTT. It is translated as CASSLRHGTNNSPLHF. This rearrangement joins TRBV19 to TRBJ1-6; D is possibly TRBD1 (6 bases). Germline V gives CDR1 LNHDA, CDR2 SQIVND (reference sequence). CDR3 size: 16 residues. V was pared by 5 bases and J by 5 bases, with 16 bases between.

The CDR3 coding sequence is TGTGCCAGCAGTTTCGGACAGAACAATCAGCCCCAGCATTTT. Protein sequence: CASSFGQNNQPQHF. This chain uses TRBV6-2 or TRBV6-3 with TRBJ1-5; D is possibly TRBD1 (6 bases). V was cut by 4 bases and J by 3 bases, with 10 bases left in between. This CDR3 has 14 amino acids. Germline V gene sequence: CDR1 MNHEY, CDR2 SVGEGT.

The chain has TRBV4-1 and TRBJ2-7; either TRBD1 or TRBD2 may fit D (5 bases each). V was trimmed by 1 base and J by 3 bases, leaving 13 bases between them. Per the germline V gene, CDR1 is MGHRA and CDR2 is YSYEKL. This CDR3 is built from 15 residues. The CDR3 coding sequence is TGCGCCAGCAGCCAAGCCGAGGGGCCCCGCTACGAGCAGTACGTC. Its protein is CASSQAEGPRYEQYV.

V and J are TRBV4-1 and TRBJ1-2; TRBD1 is a possible D gene (5 bases). Trimming removed 1 base from V and 4 bases from J, with 16 bases in between. The CDR3 covers 16 residues. The germline V gene has CDR1 MGHRA and CDR2 YSYEKL. The CDR3 sequence: CASSQATPQGSYGYTF. CDR3 DNA sequence: TGCGCCAGCAGCCAAGCCACGCCTCAGGGTTCCTATGGCTACACCTTC.

This clonotype was counted a few times. The CDR3 reads CASSLRQGAGGELFF. The CDR3 nucleotides read TGTGCCAGCAGTTTAAGACAGGGGGCTGGCGGGGAGCTGTTTTTT. This chain uses TRBV5-5 with TRBJ2-2; 10 nucleotides line up with TRBD1. The trim removed 5 bases at V and 7 bases at J, leaving 8 bases unmatched. The CDR3 totals 15 residues. CDR1 SGHKS and CDR2 YYEKEE come from the germline V gene (reference sequence).

This chain uses TRBV5-1 with TRBJ1-6, with D hard to call. This CDR3 has 15 amino acids. CDR1 and CDR2 (germline): SGHRS, YFSETQ. Trimming took off 1 base at V and 3 bases at J, with 8 bases between the two ends. The CDR3 reads CASSLKTDYNSPLHF. CDR3 nucleotides: TGCGCCAGCAGCTTGAAGACGGACTATAATTCACCCCTCCACTTT.

This clonotype was counted a few times. The gene calls are TRBV29-1 and TRBJ2-2; no clear D. Germline values: CDR1 SQVTM, CDR2 ANQGSEA. This CDR3 contains 13 residues. Trimming took 7 bases from V and 6 from J, leaving 15 bases between them. The CDR3 coding sequence is TGCAGCGCCATAACGGGCATGTCCGGGGAGCTGTTTTTT. Its translation is CSAITGMSGELFF.